The present TCR beta chain was sequenced within a study of T-cell memory formation after mild COVID-19 (dated by TCRdb to the early 2020s). About the full investigation: Most TCR sequence clusters were specific to one of the two donors. T-cell clones expanding and contracting after mild COVID-19 in a couple of donors were tracked by longitudinal TCRalpha and TCRbeta repertoire sequencing. Two young, previously healthy adult volunteers, one female and one male, were included in the cohort.

Regarding this clonotype: Its antigen is not yet known. Per-nucleotide qualities are absent, and no much larger clonotype sits a single base away.

Ficoll-Paque density gradient centrifugation was the method used to isolate PBMCs. V sheds 5 bases and J sheds 6 bases, leaving 17 bases between their ends. From its cysteine to its phenylalanine, the CDR3 spans 15 amino acids. The kept DNA is CDR3 alone, 45 bases in frame from the first base. From the germline V gene (reference sequence), CDR1 is SEHNR and CDR2 is FQNEAQ. Overall study outcomes, separate from this receptor: Only two mild cases were covered in the study, and larger cohorts including severe cases with pre-infection samples were considered necessary. The detection of some responding clones in pre-infection memory suggests that pre-existing cross-reactive memory T cells joined the SARS-CoV-2 response. SARS-CoV-2 specificity of the second-wave clones peaking on day 37 was not confirmed. Contracting CD4+ clones were located mainly in the CM and EM memory subsets, whereas CD8+ clones were found to be enriched in EMRA. Clones contracting from day 15 to 85 had balanced CD4/CD8 phenotypes, while a second wave expanding from day 15 to 37 was biased towards CD4+.

Sequencing used an Illumina NovaSeq 6000. Using 5'RACE with constant-segment primers, TCRalpha and TCRbeta cDNA libraries were constructed, with sample barcodes and unique molecular identifiers added in the process. RNA was extracted from every sample with Trizol reagent. Libraries were amplified in two PCR steps, with a second sample barcode and Illumina TruSeq adapters added in the second step. Libraries were sequenced on an Illumina NovaSeq with 2 x 150 bp paired-end reads. In the authors' own workflow: The reads were demultiplexed and collapsed into UMI-guided consensus sequences using migec v1.2.7. With mixcr v2.1.11, UMI consensuses were aligned to TRA and TRB V and J templates and assembled into clonotypes. A clonotype was counted as expanded or contracted only when both edgeR and NoisET called the clonotype significant, with the noise models trained on biological replicates. For edgeR calls, the cutoffs were a false discovery rate-adjusted p below 0.01 and a log2 fold-change threshold of 1. As an exploratory analysis of dynamics, max-normalized trajectories of the 1000 most abundant clonotypes were examined by PCA with hierarchical clustering. Separately sequenced CD4+ and CD8+ repertoires were used to assign a CD4 or CD8 phenotype to each responding clone. Using fastp trimming at Q25 and MiXCR clonotype assembly, TCRdb reanalyzed the public sequencing data and kept in-frame beta chains. Duplicate CDR3 protein sequences are folded into a single record with the most common DNA and genes. Here the V and J calls rest on TCRdb's processing, not on the authors' analysis. In all, the sample holds some 490,000 distinct CDR3 sequences, and about 18% of those were seen once. The leading ten clones occupy roughly an eighth of the sample.

This clonotype was sampled from an adult woman who had mild COVID-19 (a few samples of this study predate the infection). The sample titles of this study are shuffled in the database, so cell type and time point are left out; the donor was told from shared clones. The chain joins TRBV7-9 to TRBJ1-5; the D gene is perhaps TRBD1, from 5 matching bases. The sample consisted of PBMCs or a T cell subset sorted from them (not recorded which). The CDR3 region has the sequence CASSNARGLGQPQHF. The sequenced DNA is TGTGCCAGCAGCAATGCAAGGGGCTTAGGTCAGCCCCAGCATTTT.